A single sample is the source of the 6 T cell receptor beta chains below, sequenced in a study of spatial heterogeneity in lung cancer (dated by TCRdb to about 2019). This specimen's time point label, per the study, means: sample taken at primary tumor resection. TCR sequencing used whole RNA extracted from tumor and nontumor lung tissue, or from cryopreserved PBMC samples, without cell sorting. The library was obtained by 5' RACE. Instrument on record: NextSeq 500. Clones were called with MiXCR by TCRdb after fastp trimmed the public reads at Q25, and only in-frame beta chains were retained. Rows with a matching CDR3 protein are joined into one entry that keeps the most common DNA and genes. This sample comprises about 14,000 distinct CDR3 sequences, 10% to 11% of them detected only once. About 35% of the sample is in the top ten clones. The specimen was PBMCs, collected at surgery. These receptors were collected from a female donor with early-stage non-small cell lung cancer.

This clonotype has only a few counts. The J gene is TRBJ2-5, the V gene TRBV9; D might be TRBD1 or TRBD2, each matching 5 bases. This CDR3 comprises 15 residues. The germline gives CDR1 SGDLS, CDR2 YYNGEE. With 0 bases removed from V and 2 bases from J, the gap between germline ends came to 11 bases. The CDR3 sequence is CASSVATGRQETQYF. The CDR3 bases are TGTGCCAGCAGCGTAGCTACGGGGCGGCAAGAGACCCAGTACTTC.

This clonotype is labeled as medium-sized. The chain combines TRBV7-3 with TRBJ1-3, with a weak D call TRBD1 (6 bases). V lost 4 bases, J lost 0 bases, and 10 bases lay in between. Germline CDR1 is SGHTA and CDR2 is FQGTGA. The CDR3 consists of 15 residues. The DNA of the CDR3 is TGTGCCAGCAGCTCCGGGGGCCACTCTGGAAACACCATATATTTT. It translates to CASSSGGHSGNTIYF.

Ten or more counts support this clonotype. J is TRBJ2-2 and V is TRBV19; possible D gene TRBD2, 5 bases. V was clipped by 4 bases and J by 11 bases, with 17 bases between them. Germline V gene lookup returns CDR1 LNHDA and CDR2 SQIVND (reference sequence). CDR3 length: 14 amino acids. The CDR3 DNA reads as TGTGCCAGTAGTACTCTGGGTAACCGGGAAGAGCTGTTTTTT. It yields the protein CASSTLGNREELFF.

Judged by abundance, this clonotype is medium-sized. The chain couples TRBV7-9 to TRBJ2-1; D gene unclear. The CDR3 contains 12 residues. With 1 base removed from V and 9 bases from J, the gap between germline ends came to 7 bases. CDR1 is SEHNR and CDR2 is FQNEAQ in the germline V gene (reference sequence). This CDR3 is CASSLDIPEQFF. CDR3 nucleotide sequence: TGTGCCAGCAGCTTAGATATCCCTGAGCAGTTCTTC. The full variable domain, with the rest looked up from reference TRBV7-9 and TRBJ2-1, is DTGVSQNPRHKITKRGQNVTFRCDPISEHNRLYWYRQTLGQGPEFLTYFQNEAQLEKSRLLSDRFSAERPKGSFSTLEIQRTEQGDSAMYLCASSLDIPEQFFGPGTRLTVL.

This clonotype was detected ten times or more. The chain recombines TRBV7-2 with TRBJ1-4; 7 bases agree with TRBD1. This CDR3 spans 14 amino acids. V was clipped by 5 bases and J by 7 bases; unmatched bases: 7. CDR1 and CDR2 (germline): SGHTA, FQGNSA. CDR3 sequence reads: CASSLTGVGEKLFF. In nucleotides, the CDR3 is TGTGCCAGCAGCCTAACAGGGGTGGGTGAAAAACTGTTTTTT.

By its share, this clonotype is medium-sized (0.01 to 0.1%). The rearrangement joins TRBV14 to TRBJ1-2; tentative D call: TRBD1 (5 bases). CDR1 is SGHDN, CDR2 FVKESK, per germline. This CDR3 contains 14 residues. Trimming left V 1 base short and J 4 bases short, with 10 bases between. The CDR3, as DNA: TGTGCCAGCAGCCAAGGGGACGGACTCTATGGCTACACCTTC. Amino acids: CASSQGDGLYGYTF.